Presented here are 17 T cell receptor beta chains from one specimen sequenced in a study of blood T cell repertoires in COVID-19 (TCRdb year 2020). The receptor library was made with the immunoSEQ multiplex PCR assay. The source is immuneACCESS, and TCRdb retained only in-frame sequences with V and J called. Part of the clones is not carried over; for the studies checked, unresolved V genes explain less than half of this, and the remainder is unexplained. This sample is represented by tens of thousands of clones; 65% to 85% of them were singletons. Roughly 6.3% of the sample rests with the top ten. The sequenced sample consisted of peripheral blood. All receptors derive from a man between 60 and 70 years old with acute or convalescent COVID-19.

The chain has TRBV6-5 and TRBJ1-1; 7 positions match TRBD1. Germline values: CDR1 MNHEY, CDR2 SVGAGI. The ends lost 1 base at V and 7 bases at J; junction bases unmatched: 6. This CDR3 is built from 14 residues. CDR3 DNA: TGTGCCAGCAGTTACTTGGGGCACAGGGGTGAAGCTTTCTTT. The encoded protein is CASSYLGHRGEAFF.

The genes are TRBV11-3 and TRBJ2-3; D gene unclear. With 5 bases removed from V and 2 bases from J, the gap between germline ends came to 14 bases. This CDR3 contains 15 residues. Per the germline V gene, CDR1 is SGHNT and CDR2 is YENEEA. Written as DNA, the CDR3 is TGTGCCAGCAGCCTTGACAATCGTCCCACAGATACGCAGTATTTT. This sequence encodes CASSLDNRPTDTQYF.

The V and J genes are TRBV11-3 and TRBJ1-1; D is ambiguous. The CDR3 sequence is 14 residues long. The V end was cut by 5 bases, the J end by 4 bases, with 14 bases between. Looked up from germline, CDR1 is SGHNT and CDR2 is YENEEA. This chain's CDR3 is CASSPEGRSTEAFF. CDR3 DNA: TGTGCCAGCAGCCCCGAAGGTAGGAGCACTGAAGCTTTCTTT.

The CDR3 DNA is TGTGCCAGCACCCCCCCGGCAGGGACATACACCTTC. Its translation: CASTPPAGTYTF. The rearrangement joins TRBV12-3 or TRBV12-4 to TRBJ1-2; D possibly corresponds to TRBD1 (6 bases). The CDR3 has 12 residues. The V end lost 7 bases, the J end lost 11 bases, and 17 bases lay between the germline ends.

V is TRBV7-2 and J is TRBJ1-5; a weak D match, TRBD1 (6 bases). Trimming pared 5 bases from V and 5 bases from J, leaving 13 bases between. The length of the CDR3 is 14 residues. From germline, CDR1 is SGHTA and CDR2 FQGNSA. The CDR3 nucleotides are TGTGCCAGCAGCATCTACAGGACAGATCAGCCCCAGCATTTT. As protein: CASSIYRTDQPQHF.

As DNA, the CDR3 is TGTGCCACCAGCAGAGTGGCTAGCGTGGAAGAGACCCAGTACTTC. Protein sequence: CATSRVASVEETQYF. V usage is TRBV15 and J usage is TRBJ2-5; TRBD2 might be the D (6 bases). Germline CDR1 is LNHNV and CDR2 is YYDKDF (reference sequence). CDR3 size: 15 residues. Trimming removed 1 base from V and 3 bases from J, with 12 bases in between.

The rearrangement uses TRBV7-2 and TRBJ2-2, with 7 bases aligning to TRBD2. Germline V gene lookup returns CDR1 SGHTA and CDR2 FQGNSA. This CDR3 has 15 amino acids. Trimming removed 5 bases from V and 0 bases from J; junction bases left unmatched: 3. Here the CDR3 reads CASSTGGTNTGELFF. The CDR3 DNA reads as TGTGCCAGCAGCACGGGGGGAACGAACACCGGGGAGCTGTTTTTT. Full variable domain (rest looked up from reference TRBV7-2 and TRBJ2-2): GAGVSQSPSNKVTEKGKDVELRCDPISGHTALYWYRQSLGQGLEFLIYFQGNSAPDKSGLPSDRFSAERTGGSVSTLTIQRTQQEDSAVYLCASSTGGTNTGELFFGEGSRLTVL.

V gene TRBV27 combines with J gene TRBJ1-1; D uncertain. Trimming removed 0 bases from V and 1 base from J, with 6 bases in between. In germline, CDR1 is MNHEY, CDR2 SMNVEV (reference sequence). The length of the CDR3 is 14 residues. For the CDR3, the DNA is TGTGCCAGCAGTTTATCGGGCCGGAACACTGAAGCTTTCTTT. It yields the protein CASSLSGRNTEAFF.

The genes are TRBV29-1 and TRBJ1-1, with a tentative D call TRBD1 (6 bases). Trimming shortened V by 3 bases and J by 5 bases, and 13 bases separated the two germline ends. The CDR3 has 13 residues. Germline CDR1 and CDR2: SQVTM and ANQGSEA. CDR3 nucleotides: TGCAGCGTTGACTACAGGGTCGATACTGAAGCTTTCTTT. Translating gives CSVDYRVDTEAFF.

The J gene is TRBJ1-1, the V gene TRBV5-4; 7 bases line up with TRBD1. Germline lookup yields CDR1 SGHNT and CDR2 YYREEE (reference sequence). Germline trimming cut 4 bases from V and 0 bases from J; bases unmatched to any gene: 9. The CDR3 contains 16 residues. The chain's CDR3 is CASSVGQAKMNTEAFF. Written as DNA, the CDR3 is TGTGCCAGCAGCGTTGGACAGGCTAAAATGAACACTGAAGCTTTCTTT.

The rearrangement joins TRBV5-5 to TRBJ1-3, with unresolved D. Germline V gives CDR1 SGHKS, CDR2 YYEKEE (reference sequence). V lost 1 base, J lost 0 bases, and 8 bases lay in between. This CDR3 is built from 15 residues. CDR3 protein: CASSLMAVSGNTIYF. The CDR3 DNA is TGTGCCAGCAGCTTGATGGCCGTCTCTGGAAACACCATATATTTT.

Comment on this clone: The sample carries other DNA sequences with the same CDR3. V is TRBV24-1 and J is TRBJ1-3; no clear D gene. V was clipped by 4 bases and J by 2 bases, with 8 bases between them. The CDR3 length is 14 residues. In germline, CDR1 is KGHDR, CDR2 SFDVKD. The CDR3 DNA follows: TGTGCCACCAGTGACCCCGGGACTGGAAACACCATATATTTT. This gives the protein CATSDPGTGNTIYF.

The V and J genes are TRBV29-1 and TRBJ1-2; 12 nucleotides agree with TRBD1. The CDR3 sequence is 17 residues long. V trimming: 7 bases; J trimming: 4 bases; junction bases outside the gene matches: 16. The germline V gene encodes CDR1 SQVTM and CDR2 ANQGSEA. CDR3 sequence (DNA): TGCAGCGGTTTTTCCCGGGACAGGGGGCTATACTCCTATGGCTACACCTTC. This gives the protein CSGFSRDRGLYSYGYTF.

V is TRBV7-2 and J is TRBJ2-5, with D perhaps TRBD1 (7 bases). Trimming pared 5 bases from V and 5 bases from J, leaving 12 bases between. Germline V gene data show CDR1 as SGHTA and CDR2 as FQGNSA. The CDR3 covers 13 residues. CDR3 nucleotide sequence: TGTGCCAGCAGCCCAGGGGGGACGGAGACCCAGTACTTC. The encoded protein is CASSPGGTETQYF.

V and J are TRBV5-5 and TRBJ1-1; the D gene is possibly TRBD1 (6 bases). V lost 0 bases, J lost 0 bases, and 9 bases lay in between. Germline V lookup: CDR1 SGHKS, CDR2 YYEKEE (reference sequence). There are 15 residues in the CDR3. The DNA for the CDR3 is TGTGCCAGCAGCTTGGCGACAGGTTTGAACACTGAAGCTTTCTTT. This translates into CASSLATGLNTEAFF.

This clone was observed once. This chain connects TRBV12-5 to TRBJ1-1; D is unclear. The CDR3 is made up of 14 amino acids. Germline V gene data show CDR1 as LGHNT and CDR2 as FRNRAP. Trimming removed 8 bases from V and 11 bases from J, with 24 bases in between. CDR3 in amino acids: CASSRQLESGVAFF. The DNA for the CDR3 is TGTGCTAGTTCGCGGCAGTTGGAGAGCGGGGTGGCTTTCTTT. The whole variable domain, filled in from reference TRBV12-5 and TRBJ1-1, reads DARVTQTPRHKVTEMGQEVTMRCQPILGHNTVFWYRQTMMQGLELLAYFRNRAPLDDSGMPKDRFSAEMPDATLATLKIQPSEPRDSAVYFCASSRQLESGVAFFGQGTRLTVV.

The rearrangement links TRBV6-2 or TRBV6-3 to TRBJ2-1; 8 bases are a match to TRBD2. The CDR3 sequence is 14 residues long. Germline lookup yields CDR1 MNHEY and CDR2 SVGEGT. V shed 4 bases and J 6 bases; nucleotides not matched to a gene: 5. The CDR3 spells CASSWSGTSNEQFF. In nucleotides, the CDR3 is TGTGCCAGCAGTTGGTCCGGGACTAGCAATGAGCAGTTCTTC.